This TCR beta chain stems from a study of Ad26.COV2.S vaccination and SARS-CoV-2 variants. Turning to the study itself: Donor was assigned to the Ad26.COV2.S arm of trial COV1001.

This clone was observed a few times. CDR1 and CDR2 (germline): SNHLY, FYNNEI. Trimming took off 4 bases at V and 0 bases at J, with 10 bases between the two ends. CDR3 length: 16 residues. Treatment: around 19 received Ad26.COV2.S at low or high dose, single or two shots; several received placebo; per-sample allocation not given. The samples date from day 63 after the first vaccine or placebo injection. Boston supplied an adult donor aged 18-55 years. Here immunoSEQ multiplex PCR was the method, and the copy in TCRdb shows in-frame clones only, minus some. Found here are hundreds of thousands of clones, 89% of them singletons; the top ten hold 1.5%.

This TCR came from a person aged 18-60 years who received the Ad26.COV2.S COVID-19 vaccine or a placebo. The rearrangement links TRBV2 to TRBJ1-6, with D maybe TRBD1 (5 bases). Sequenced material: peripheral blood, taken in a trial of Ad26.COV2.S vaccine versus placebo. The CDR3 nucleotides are TGTGCCAGCAGTGGACAGCCCAGCTCCTATAATTCACCCCTCCACTTT. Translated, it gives CASSGQPSSYNSPLHF.